Included here is one T cell receptor beta chain sequence, with context. What it binds is unknown. Losses at the gene ends were 2 bases for V and 8 bases for J; bases not matched to a gene: 9. Germline CDR1 reads MNHEY; CDR2 reads SMNVEV (reference sequence). CDR3 size: 15 residues. These data are taken from a study of T-cell memory formation after mild COVID-19. Study-level information: The two donors had largely donor-specific TCR clusters. Study-wide points: Contracting clones from day 15 to 85 had balanced CD4/CD8; later expanders favoured CD4+. Still unconfirmed is whether the second-wave clones peaking on day 37 recognized SARS-CoV-2.

From 5'RACE with constant-segment primers came TCR alpha and TCR beta cDNA libraries that carried sample barcodes and UMIs. TCRdb ran MiXCR on the 5' RACE reads and lists one entry per CDR3 protein. The sample includes under 700,000 distinct CDR3 sequences, roughly 21% seen only once; the top ten take roughly an eighth. The clonotype was recovered from an adult woman who had mild COVID-19 (a few samples of this study predate the infection). Cell type and time point are not known. This chain joins TRBV27 and TRBJ1-1, with 9 bases that match TRBD1. Sequenced: PBMCs or a T cell subset sorted from them (not recorded which). The CDR3 loop is CASSLRPTGTGEAFF. The DNA of the CDR3 is TGTGCCAGCAGTTTACGACCTACCGGGACAGGGGAAGCTTTCTTT.